What follows describes a single T cell receptor beta chain. Its target is unknown. The V gene lost 0 bases and the J gene lost 4 bases, with 12 bases spanning the gap. There are 15 residues in the CDR3. Germline loops: CDR1 SGHNT, CDR2 YYREEE (reference sequence). This entry is derived from a study of T-cell reconstitution after alpha-beta-depleted transplantation in children. Findings of the study overall: Several hundred expanded graft clones reportedly gave rise to the alpha-beta T cells present about two months after transplant. By one year post-transplant, T-cell counts and diversity largely arose from T cells that were newly produced. For some patients, TCRbeta diversity was high at day 60 because of recipient T cells and thymic progenitors that survived.

The library targeted TCRbeta and was prepared with unique molecular identifiers. TCRdb re-analysed the PCR reads in MiXCR, keeping a single row per CDR3 protein. This table has fewer than 250,000 distinct CDR3 sequences, more than 15% appearing once. Sequenced here: PBMCs, mostly from graft donor cells, sampled 360 days after TCRalphabeta/CD19-depleted stem cell transplant. This clonotype originated in a male patient aged 2 to 9 who had a stem cell transplant for acute lymphoblastic leukemia, so the T cells may come from the graft donor. The chain employs TRBV5-4 and TRBJ2-3; perhaps TRBD2 as D (5 bases). CDR3 protein: CASSLASGLADTQYF. The CDR3 nucleotides are TGTGCCAGCAGCTTGGCCAGCGGACTGGCAGATACGCAGTATTTT.